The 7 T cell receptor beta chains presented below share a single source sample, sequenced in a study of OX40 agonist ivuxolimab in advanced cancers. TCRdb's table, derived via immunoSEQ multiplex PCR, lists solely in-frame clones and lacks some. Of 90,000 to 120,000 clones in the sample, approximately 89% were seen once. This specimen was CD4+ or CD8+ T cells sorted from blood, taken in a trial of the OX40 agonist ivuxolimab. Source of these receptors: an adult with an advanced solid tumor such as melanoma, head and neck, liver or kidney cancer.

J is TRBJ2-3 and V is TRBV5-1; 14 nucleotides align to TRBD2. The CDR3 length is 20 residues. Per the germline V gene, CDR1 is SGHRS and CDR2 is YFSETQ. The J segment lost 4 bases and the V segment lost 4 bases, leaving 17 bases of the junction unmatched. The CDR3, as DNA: TGCGCCAGCAGCCAGACGACTCCGGGACTAGCGGGAGTGAGTGCAGATACGCAGTATTTT. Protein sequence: CASSQTTPGLAGVSADTQYF.

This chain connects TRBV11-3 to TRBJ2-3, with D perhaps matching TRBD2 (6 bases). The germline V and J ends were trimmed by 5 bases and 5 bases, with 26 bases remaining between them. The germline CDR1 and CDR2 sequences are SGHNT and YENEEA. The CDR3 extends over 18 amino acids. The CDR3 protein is CASSPDIGGTGPRDTQYF. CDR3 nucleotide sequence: TGTGCCAGCAGCCCGGATATCGGGGGAACGGGGCCGCGAGATACGCAGTATTTT.

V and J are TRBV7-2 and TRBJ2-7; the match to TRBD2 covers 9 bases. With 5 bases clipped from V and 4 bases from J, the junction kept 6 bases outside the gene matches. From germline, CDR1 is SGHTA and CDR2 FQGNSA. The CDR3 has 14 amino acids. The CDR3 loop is CASSPASGGYEQYF. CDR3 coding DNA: TGTGCCAGCAGCCCGGCGAGCGGGGGGTACGAGCAGTACTTC.

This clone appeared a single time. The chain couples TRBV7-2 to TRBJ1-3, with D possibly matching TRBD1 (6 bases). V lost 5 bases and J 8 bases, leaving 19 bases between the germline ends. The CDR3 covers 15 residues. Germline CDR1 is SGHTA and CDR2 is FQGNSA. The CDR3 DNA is TGTGCCAGCAGCCGCAAGGGGACACGCGCGGACACCATATATTTT. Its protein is CASSRKGTRADTIYF.

The CDR3 DNA reads TGTGCCAGCAGTTCCGGGGGGCGGGTCGGGGAGCTGTTTTTT. This translates into CASSSGGRVGELFF. The V call is TRBV6-5, the J call TRBJ2-2, with TRBD2 as a possible D gene (7 bases). CDR1 and CDR2 (germline): MNHEY, SVGAGI. V was clipped by 4 bases and J by 7 bases, with 13 bases between them. The CDR3 consists of 14 residues.

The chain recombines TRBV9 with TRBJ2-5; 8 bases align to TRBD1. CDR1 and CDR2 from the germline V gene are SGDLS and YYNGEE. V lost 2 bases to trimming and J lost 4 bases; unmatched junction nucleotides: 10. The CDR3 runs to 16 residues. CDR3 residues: CASSVRGAGGLETQYF. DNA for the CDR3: TGTGCCAGCAGCGTTAGAGGGGCAGGGGGCTTAGAGACCCAGTACTTC.

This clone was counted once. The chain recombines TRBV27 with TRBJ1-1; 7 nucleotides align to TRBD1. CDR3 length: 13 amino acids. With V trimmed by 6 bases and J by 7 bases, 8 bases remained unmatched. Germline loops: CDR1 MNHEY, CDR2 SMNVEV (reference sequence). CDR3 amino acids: CASRWNYRGEAFF. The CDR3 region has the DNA TGTGCCAGCAGGTGGAATTACAGGGGTGAAGCTTTCTTT.